One and the same sample provided the 2 T cell receptor beta chains below, sequenced in a study of neurological immune-mediated disorders. Time point indicated: longitudinal time-point 1 (baseline). TCRdb re-derived calls from the 5' RACE reads in MiXCR, one entry per CDR3 protein. Altogether some 49,000 distinct CDR3 sequences are present, roughly 10% being singletons, with the ten largest covering 1.5% to 2%. Sequencing used PBMCs. Every receptor here comes from a woman in her thirties or forties in good health.

This clonotype showed up many times. J is TRBJ2-5 and V is TRBV5-1; TRBD2 aligns across 12 bases. V shed 1 base and J 4 bases; nucleotides not matched to a gene: 5. Germline V gene sequence: CDR1 SGHRS, CDR2 YFSETQ. There are 16 residues in the CDR3. CDR3: CASSLLSTSGRETQYF. The CDR3 DNA is TGCGCCAGCAGCTTGCTCTCGACTAGCGGGAGAGAGACCCAGTACTTC.

There are many counts of this clonotype. V and J are TRBV7-2 and TRBJ1-2; D possibly corresponds to TRBD1 (6 bases). V lost 1 base and J lost 5, with 11 bases in between. The length of the CDR3 is 14 residues. Germline V CDR1 and CDR2: SGHTA, FQGNSA. The CDR3 is CASSLEGVGYGYTF. The CDR3 DNA sequence: TGTGCCAGCAGCTTAGAGGGGGTAGGATATGGCTACACCTTC. Combining the CDR3 with reference TRBV7-2 and TRBJ1-2 gives the whole variable domain GAGVSQSPSNKVTEKGKDVELRCDPISGHTALYWYRQSLGQGLEFLIYFQGNSAPDKSGLPSDRFSAERTGGSVSTLTIQRTQQEDSAVYLCASSLEGVGYGYTFGSGTRLTVV.